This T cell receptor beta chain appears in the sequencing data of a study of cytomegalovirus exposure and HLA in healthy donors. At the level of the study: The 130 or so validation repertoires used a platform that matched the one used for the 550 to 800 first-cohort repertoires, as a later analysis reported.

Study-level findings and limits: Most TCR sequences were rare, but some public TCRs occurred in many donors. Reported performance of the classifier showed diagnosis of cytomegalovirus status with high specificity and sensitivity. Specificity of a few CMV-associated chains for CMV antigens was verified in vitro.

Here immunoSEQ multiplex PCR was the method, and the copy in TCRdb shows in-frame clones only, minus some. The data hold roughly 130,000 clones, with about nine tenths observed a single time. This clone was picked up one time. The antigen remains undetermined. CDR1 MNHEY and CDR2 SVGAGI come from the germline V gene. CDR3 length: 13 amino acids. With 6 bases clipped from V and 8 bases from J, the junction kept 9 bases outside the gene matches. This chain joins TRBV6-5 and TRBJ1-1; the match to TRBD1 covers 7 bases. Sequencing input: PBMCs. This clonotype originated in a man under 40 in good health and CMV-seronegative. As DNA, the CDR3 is TGTGCCAGCAGATGGACAGGAAATGCCGAAGCTTTCTTT. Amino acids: CASRWTGNAEAFF.